The clone carrying this T cell receptor beta chain appeared a single time. This sample stems from a study of CD8 T cells in Susac syndrome. V gave up 5 bases and J gave up 5 bases, with 5 bases separating them. CDR1 and CDR2 from the germline V gene are DFQATT and SNEGSKA (reference sequence). This CDR3 has 10 amino acids. After extraction with the RNeasy kit, about 0.45 to 1 ug of the RNA was reverse transcribed using random hexamers. TCRdb independently ran MiXCR on the immunoSEQ multiplex PCR reads; one entry per CDR3 protein. Of 150,000 to 160,000 distinct CDR3 sequences listed, approximately 95% are singletons.

Material: CD4+ T cells from PBMCs. The rearrangement joins TRBV20-1 to TRBJ2-3; D ambiguous. The clonotype originates from a human donor with Susac syndrome. The CDR3 loop reads CSALIDTQYF. DNA of the CDR3: TGCAGTGCTTTGATAGATACGCAGTATTTT.